The rows below give T cell receptor beta chains drawn from one sample of a study of PD-L1 blockade in urothelial cancer. Assay used: immunoSEQ multiplex PCR; TCRdb lists only in-frame clones, some missing. The table records 40,000 to 55,000 clones, 70% to 90% of them present only once. This sample comprised PBMCs, obtained around atezolizumab (anti-PD-L1) treatment. These receptors were taken from a man aged 55 to 70 with urothelial cancer. Both conserved end residues are part of each CDR3.

v_call: TRBV5-1; cdr3_aa: CASSRRLAGGSDTQYF
v_call: TRBV5-4; cdr3_aa: CASSTGQGWDNEQFF
v_call: TRBV7-2; cdr3_aa: CASSLEYGAGYEQYF
v_call: TRBV5-4; cdr3_aa: CASSPSGTGPGNTIYF
v_call: TRBV10-3; cdr3_aa: CAISDNRGPRANYGYTF
v_call: TRBV6-6; cdr3_aa: CASSFYRQGPDGYTF
v_call: TRBV10-3; cdr3_aa: CAISDGTGNTDTQYF
v_call: TRBV5-1; cdr3_aa: CASSGTGVPNTEAFF
v_call: TRBV28; cdr3_aa: CASSSTGAEKLFF
v_call: TRBV6-5; cdr3_aa: CASRRTVTSTDTQYF
v_call: TRBV28; cdr3_aa: CASEQGGYTF
v_call: TRBV5-1; cdr3_aa: CASSLVGQGAYEQYF
v_call: TRBV25-1; cdr3_aa: CASSESLGHASYGQYF
v_call: TRBV29-1; cdr3_aa: CSVARDRKGGYTF
v_call: TRBV5-1; cdr3_aa: CASSAGDSTDTQYF
v_call: TRBV6-4; cdr3_aa: CASRSWTNEAFF
v_call: TRBV7-8; cdr3_aa: CASSLANSQKGTEAFF
v_call: TRBV27; cdr3_aa: CASRGAGANVLTF
v_call: TRBV11-1; cdr3_aa: CASSPPGGRSQETQYF
v_call: TRBV30; cdr3_aa: CAWNPGSTDTQYF
v_call: TRBV30; cdr3_aa: CAWSVVGRRDNEQFF
v_call: TRBV19; cdr3_aa: CASSIDVDTAGNQPQHF
v_call: TRBV5-4; cdr3_aa: CASSRSPRDRGRNEQFF
v_call: TRBV5-1; cdr3_aa: CASSLALAGDGEQFF
v_call: TRBV27; cdr3_aa: CASRHDRNQPQHF
v_call: TRBV7-6; cdr3_aa: CASSKMTGASGKLFF
v_call: TRBV2; cdr3_aa: CASIGQASYEQYF
v_call: TRBV18; cdr3_aa: CASSPVIQGVGQPQHF
v_call: TRBV5-6; cdr3_aa: CASSTKAGTGYNEQFF
v_call: TRBV28; cdr3_aa: CASSRVHTDTQYF
v_call: TRBV6-5; cdr3_aa: CASRRTGGTEAFF
v_call: TRBV9; cdr3_aa: CASSVGQKNSPLHF
v_call: TRBV10-3; cdr3_aa: CAILQGIAYEQYF
v_call: TRBV5-1; cdr3_aa: CASSSWWGAGGTYNEQFF
v_call: TRBV6-5; cdr3_aa: CASSGRQGVTEAFF